This TCR beta chain was captured by sequencing in a study of blood T cell repertoires in COVID-19. In the study overall: Acute and convalescent COVID-19 samples came from the United States, Italy and Spain.

Authors' analysis steps: From reference gene primer amplification, estimates of nucleated cell counts were derived. Measured with immunoSEQ multiplex PCR; TCRdb has only the in-frame clones, and not every one. V and J calls and clone size are those listed in that table; D and trimming were worked out from the DNA. The sample includes about 270,000 clones, approximately 85% of them seen just once. A few counts support this clone. The V gene lost 1 base and the J gene lost 5 bases, with 20 bases spanning the gap. Germline V gives CDR1 LGHNA, CDR2 YNFKEQ. This CDR3 is 17 amino acids long. The sequencing sample was made of peripheral blood. V usage is TRBV4-2 and J usage is TRBJ2-5; D may be TRBD2 (7 bases). The sequence came from a woman in her seventies with acute or convalescent COVID-19. CDR3 amino acids: CASSQAQGTVGGETQYF. CDR3 in DNA: TGTGCCAGCAGCCAAGCTCAGGGGACGGTGGGGGGGGAGACCCAGTACTTC.